This T cell receptor beta chain was recorded in a study of blood T cell repertoires in COVID-19 (dated by TCRdb to 2020 to 2021). Regarding the complete study: The collaborator samples originated in the United States, Italy and Spain and spanned the acute and convalescent phases of COVID-19. Where available, HLA class I and class II types were obtained from metadata supplied by the sample provider rather than from assay-based typing. The prospective study material was composed of cDNA or gDNA derived from T cells, B-cell-depleted T cells, or PBMCs. The repertoires were made available in a free public database intended to serve as a resource for research on the immune response to SARS-CoV-2. The sample metadata nearly always contained a de-identified subject ID, COVID-19 status, age in years and sex. Samples were obtained from the ongoing ImmuneRACE study (first 160 participants) and from about 1,300 subjects provided by 6 global collaborators. The dataset comprised deeply sampled blood TCRbeta repertoires from subjects exposed to, actively infected with, or recovered from COVID-19. What the study reported, not specific to this receptor: The quantity of clinical and demographic metadata differed by source and by participant and was supplied without curation.

In the prospective study, participants were roughly 18 to 95 years old, resided in around 25 geographic areas of the United States, and were enrolled through a virtual design. In the prospective study, participants were assigned to cohorts based on the clinical history participants reported in a screening survey and a study questionnaire. In the prospective study, whole blood, serum and a nasopharyngeal or oropharyngeal swab were collected from each participant by mobile phlebotomists. Participants in the prospective study had the option to provide additional blood draws and questionnaires over a roughly two-month period. Before DNA extraction, prospective study blood samples were shipped either frozen or at room temperature. Including cysteine and phenylalanine, the CDR3 has 14 amino acids. The DNA shown is the 42-base CDR3, in frame from base 1. From V the trimming removes 8 bases and from J it removes 6 bases, while the gene matches leave 12 bases of the junction unaccounted for. Via the germline V gene, CDR1 is SQVTM and CDR2 ANQGSEA.

As for this clone: Its specific antigen is unknown. Base-call qualities are not available, and no considerably larger clone is one nucleotide away.

TCRbeta CDR3 regions were amplified from genomic DNA using the immunoSEQ Assay, a bias-controlled multiplex PCR. Per the original workflow: The number of nucleated cells in each sample was estimated by amplification of reference gene primers within the assay. To quantify the absolute abundance of each unique TCRbeta CDR3 rearrangement, sequence reads were collapsed and filtered. Productive Simpson clonality was computed per sample as the square root of Simpson's diversity index over productive rearrangements. This immuneACCESS table, as held by TCRdb, lists in-frame sequences with V and J called but not all clones. Of the missing ones, under half trace to an unresolved V gene in checked studies; the others have no known cause. That table is the source of V, J and clone size, and D and trimming were worked out from the DNA. Recorded for this sample are hundreds of thousands of clones; nearly 90% of them occurred a single time. The ten largest clones take up roughly 1.8% of the sample.

Material for sequencing was PBMCs or T cells enriched from blood (not recorded which). This receptor was identified in a woman under 30 with acute COVID-19. Recombination linked TRBV29-1 to TRBJ2-1, with 8 central nucleotides matching TRBD2. The DNA reads TGCAGCATAGGGGCGGCGGGAGGCCGCAATGAGCAGTTCTTC. Its protein product is CSIGAAGGRNEQFF.